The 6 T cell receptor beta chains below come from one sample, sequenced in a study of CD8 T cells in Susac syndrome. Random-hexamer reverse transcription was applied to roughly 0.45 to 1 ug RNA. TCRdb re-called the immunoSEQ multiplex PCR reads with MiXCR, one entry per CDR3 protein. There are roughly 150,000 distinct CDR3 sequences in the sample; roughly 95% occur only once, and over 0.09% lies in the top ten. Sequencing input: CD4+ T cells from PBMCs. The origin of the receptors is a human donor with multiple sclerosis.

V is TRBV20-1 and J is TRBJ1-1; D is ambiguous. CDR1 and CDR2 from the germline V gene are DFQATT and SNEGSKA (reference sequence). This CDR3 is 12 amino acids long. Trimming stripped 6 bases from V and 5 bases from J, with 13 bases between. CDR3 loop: CSATFLETEAFF. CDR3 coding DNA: TGCAGTGCCACCTTCTTGGAGACTGAAGCTTTCTTT.

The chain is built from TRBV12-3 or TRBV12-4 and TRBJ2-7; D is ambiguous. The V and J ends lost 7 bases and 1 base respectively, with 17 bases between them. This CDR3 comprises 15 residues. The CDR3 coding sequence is TGTGCCAGCACCCGGCGAGCAGGAGCTTCCTACGAGCAGTACTTC. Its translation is CASTRRAGASYEQYF.

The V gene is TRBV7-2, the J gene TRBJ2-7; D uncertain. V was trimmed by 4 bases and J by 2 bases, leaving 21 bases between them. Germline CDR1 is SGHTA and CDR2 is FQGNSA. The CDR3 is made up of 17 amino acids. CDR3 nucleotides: TGTGCCAGCAGCTCCCAAAGTTTGCTGCCCCACCCCTACGAGCAGTACTTC. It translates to CASSSQSLLPHPYEQYF. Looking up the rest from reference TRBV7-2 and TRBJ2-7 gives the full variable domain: GAGVSQSPSNKVTEKGKDVELRCDPISGHTALYWYRQSLGQGLEFLIYFQGNSAPDKSGLPSDRFSAERTGGSVSTLTIQRTQQEDSAVYLCASSSQSLLPHPYEQYFGPGTRLTVT.

The DNA of the CDR3 is TGTGCCAGCAGTTACGAGTTCGCGGGAGGAGGGGATGAGCAGTTCTTC. Protein product: CASSYEFAGGGDEQFF. This chain links TRBV6-2 or TRBV6-3 with TRBJ2-1; 8 bases match TRBD2. Germline V gene sequence: CDR1 MNHEY, CDR2 SVGEGT. The trim removed 2 bases at V and 8 bases at J, leaving 11 bases unmatched. This CDR3 has 16 amino acids.

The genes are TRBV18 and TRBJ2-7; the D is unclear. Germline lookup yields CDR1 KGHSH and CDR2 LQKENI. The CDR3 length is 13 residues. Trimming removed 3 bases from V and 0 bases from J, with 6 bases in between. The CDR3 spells CASSPLSSYEQYF. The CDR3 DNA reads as TGTGCCAGCTCACCCTTGAGCTCCTACGAGCAGTACTTC.

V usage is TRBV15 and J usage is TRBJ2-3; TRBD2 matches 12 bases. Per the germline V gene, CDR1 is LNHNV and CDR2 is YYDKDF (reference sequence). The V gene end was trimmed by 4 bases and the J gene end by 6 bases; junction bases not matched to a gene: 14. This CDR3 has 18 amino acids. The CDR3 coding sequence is TGTGCCACCAGCATCACCCGACTAGCGGGAGTGTCTGTGGATACGCAGTATTTT. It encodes CATSITRLAGVSVDTQYF.